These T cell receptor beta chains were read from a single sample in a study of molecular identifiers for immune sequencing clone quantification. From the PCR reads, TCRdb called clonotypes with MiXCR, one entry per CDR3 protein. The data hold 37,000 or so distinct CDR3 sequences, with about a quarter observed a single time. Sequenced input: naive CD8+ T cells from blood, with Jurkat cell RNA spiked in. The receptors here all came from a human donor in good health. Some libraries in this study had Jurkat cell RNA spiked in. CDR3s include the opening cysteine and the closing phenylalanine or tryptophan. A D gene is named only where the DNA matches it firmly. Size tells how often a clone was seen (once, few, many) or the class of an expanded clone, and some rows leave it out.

CDR3nt: TGCAGCGTTGCCCAGGAATCCACAGATACGCAGTATTTT
CDR3aa: CSVAQESTDTQYF
d_gene: NA
abundance: many
v_gene: TRBV29-1
j_gene: TRBJ2-3

CDR3nt: TGTGCCAGCAGCCGACTAGGGGACTACGAGCAGTACTTC
CDR3aa: CASSRLGDYEQYF
d_gene: NA
abundance: many
v_gene: TRBV28
j_gene: TRBJ2-7

CDR3nt: TGTGCCTGGAGTTGGACTAGCGGGAGTACAGATACGCAGTATTTT
CDR3aa: CAWSWTSGSTDTQYF
d_gene: TRBD2
abundance: many
v_gene: TRBV30
j_gene: TRBJ2-3

CDR3nt: TGTGCCAGCAGTTTCGGGCAGGGGGCTCAGCCCCAGCATTTT
CDR3aa: CASSFGQGAQPQHF
d_gene: TRBD1
abundance: many
v_gene: TRBV27
j_gene: TRBJ1-5

CDR3nt: TGCAGTGCTAGCAACCCTAGAACCGGGGGCGCGTATCAGCCCCAGCATTTT
CDR3aa: CSASNPRTGGAYQPQHF
d_gene: NA
abundance: many
v_gene: TRBV20-1
j_gene: TRBJ1-5

CDR3nt: TGTGCCAGCAGTTTCGGCCCCAGCTCCTACGAGCAGTACTTC
CDR3aa: CASSFGPSSYEQYF
d_gene: NA
abundance: NA
v_gene: TRBV12-3/TRBV12-4
j_gene: TRBJ2-7

CDR3nt: TGTGCCAGCAGTTACTCGACAGGGATCTCCTACGAGCAGTACTTC
CDR3aa: CASSYSTGISYEQYF
d_gene: TRBD1
abundance: few
v_gene: TRBV6-5
j_gene: TRBJ2-7

CDR3nt: TGCAGCGTAACGGGACTAGCGGGGGCCCCTAGCACAGATACGCAGTATTTT
CDR3aa: CSVTGLAGAPSTDTQYF
d_gene: TRBD2
abundance: many
v_gene: TRBV29-1
j_gene: TRBJ2-3

CDR3nt: TGTGCCAGCAAGGGACCCGAGGCCTATGGCTACACCTTC
CDR3aa: CASKGPEAYGYTF
d_gene: NA
abundance: few
v_gene: TRBV12-3/TRBV12-4
j_gene: TRBJ1-2

CDR3nt: TGTGCCAGTAGTATGGGGTTTAGCGAGCAGTACTTC
CDR3aa: CASSMGFSEQYF
d_gene: NA
abundance: many
v_gene: TRBV19
j_gene: TRBJ2-7

CDR3nt: TGTGCCAGCATAGGACGGCAGGCCTACGAGCAGTACTTC
CDR3aa: CASIGRQAYEQYF
d_gene: NA
abundance: many
v_gene: TRBV25-1
j_gene: TRBJ2-7

CDR3nt: TGTGCCAGCACCCCCCCCGGTTCCTACGAGCAGTACTTC
CDR3aa: CASTPPGSYEQYF
d_gene: NA
abundance: NA
v_gene: TRBV3-1
j_gene: TRBJ2-7

CDR3nt: TGTGCCAGCACCGGAAGACCGGGACACACGTCCTACGAGCAGTACTTC
CDR3aa: CASTGRPGHTSYEQYF
d_gene: NA
abundance: NA
v_gene: TRBV7-9
j_gene: TRBJ2-7

CDR3nt: TGTGCCAGCAGAAGCGACTTCTTATTAGAGCAGTTCTTC
CDR3aa: CASRSDFLLEQFF
d_gene: NA
abundance: few
v_gene: TRBV25-1
j_gene: TRBJ2-1

CDR3nt: TGTGCCAGCGGAACCACAGGGGCCGTCTCCTACGAGCAGTACTTC
CDR3aa: CASGTTGAVSYEQYF
d_gene: TRBD1
abundance: NA
v_gene: TRBV27
j_gene: TRBJ2-7

CDR3nt: TGTGCCACGGCGGGCCCCGGGACTAGCGTACAAGAGACCCAGTACTTC
CDR3aa: CATAGPGTSVQETQYF
d_gene: TRBD2
abundance: few
v_gene: TRBV2
j_gene: TRBJ2-5

CDR3nt: TGTGCCAGCAGCCAGACACCCTCCAGGACCTACGAGCAGTACTTC
CDR3aa: CASSQTPSRTYEQYF
d_gene: NA
abundance: many
v_gene: TRBV7-8
j_gene: TRBJ2-7

CDR3nt: TGTGCCAGCAGCCAAAGGGACGGGGGGCGAGATACGCAGTATTTT
CDR3aa: CASSQRDGGRDTQYF
d_gene: NA
abundance: many
v_gene: TRBV3-1
j_gene: TRBJ2-3

CDR3nt: TGTGCCAGCAGTCCCGACAGGGCCACAGATACGCAGTATTTT
CDR3aa: CASSPDRATDTQYF
d_gene: TRBD1
abundance: NA
v_gene: TRBV12-3/TRBV12-4
j_gene: TRBJ2-3

CDR3nt: TGCGCCAGCAGCCAAGTAGAGAACACCGGGGAGCTGTTTTTT
CDR3aa: CASSQVENTGELFF
d_gene: NA
abundance: many
v_gene: TRBV4-1
j_gene: TRBJ2-2

CDR3nt: TGTGCCAGTAGTGCGGGGTCCTCCTACGAGCAGTACTTC
CDR3aa: CASSAGSSYEQYF
d_gene: NA
abundance: NA
v_gene: TRBV19
j_gene: TRBJ2-7

CDR3nt: TGTGCCAGCAGTGGACTAGCGGTGACCACAGATACGCAGTATTTT
CDR3aa: CASSGLAVTTDTQYF
d_gene: TRBD2
abundance: many
v_gene: TRBV6-2/TRBV6-3
j_gene: TRBJ2-3

CDR3nt: TGCATTGCGGAAAAACCGGGACAGGGGAATCAGCCCCAGCATTTT
CDR3aa: CIAEKPGQGNQPQHF
d_gene: TRBD1
abundance: NA
v_gene: TRBV20-1
j_gene: TRBJ1-5

CDR3nt: TGTGCCAGCACTGGGGGTTATGGGAATCAGCCCCAGCATTTT
CDR3aa: CASTGGYGNQPQHF
d_gene: NA
abundance: many
v_gene: TRBV6-6
j_gene: TRBJ1-5

CDR3nt: TGCGCCAGCAGCCAAAAAGTCGACCAGCCCCAGCATTTT
CDR3aa: CASSQKVDQPQHF
d_gene: NA
abundance: many
v_gene: TRBV4-1
j_gene: TRBJ1-5

CDR3nt: TGTGCCAGCAGCGTGGGACTATCAGAGACCCAGTACTTC
CDR3aa: CASSVGLSETQYF
d_gene: TRBD2
abundance: NA
v_gene: TRBV7-9
j_gene: TRBJ2-5

CDR3nt: TGTGCCAGCAGTTACGGTTCCGGGACAGGGGCCTACGAGCAGTACTTC
CDR3aa: CASSYGSGTGAYEQYF
d_gene: TRBD1
abundance: NA
v_gene: TRBV6-6
j_gene: TRBJ2-7

CDR3nt: TGCGCCAGCAGCCAAGATCGGGGTTGGGACTATGGCTACACCTTC
CDR3aa: CASSQDRGWDYGYTF
d_gene: NA
abundance: many
v_gene: TRBV4-3
j_gene: TRBJ1-2

CDR3nt: TGTGCCAGCAGCCCTTCAGGCGACGAGCAGTACTTC
CDR3aa: CASSPSGDEQYF
d_gene: NA
abundance: many
v_gene: TRBV7-9
j_gene: TRBJ2-7

CDR3nt: TGTGCCAGCAGCTCCTTGGAGGTGTCCTACGAGCAGTACTTC
CDR3aa: CASSSLEVSYEQYF
d_gene: NA
abundance: many
v_gene: TRBV7-2
j_gene: TRBJ2-7

CDR3nt: TGTGCCAGCAGTGAGACTAGCGGGGACTTCCAAGAGACCCAGTACTTC
CDR3aa: CASSETSGDFQETQYF
d_gene: TRBD2
abundance: many
v_gene: TRBV2
j_gene: TRBJ2-5

CDR3nt: TGTGCCAGCAGCTTGGTTGTGACAGCTGGAAACATTCAGTACTTC
CDR3aa: CASSLVVTAGNIQYF
d_gene: NA
abundance: many
v_gene: TRBV5-8
j_gene: TRBJ2-4

CDR3nt: TGTGCCAGCAGTCCCGGCTTCCACGGCGGCGGGTACGAGCAGTACTTC
CDR3aa: CASSPGFHGGGYEQYF
d_gene: NA
abundance: many
v_gene: TRBV28
j_gene: TRBJ2-7

CDR3nt: TGTGCCAGCAGCTCAGGAGGGCCCCCGGGACTGAAAACCGGGGAGCTGTTTTTT
CDR3aa: CASSSGGPPGLKTGELFF
d_gene: NA
abundance: many
v_gene: TRBV7-2
j_gene: TRBJ2-2

CDR3nt: TGTGCCAGCAGCTCCGAACGAGTATCTGGGGCCAACGTCCTGACTTTC
CDR3aa: CASSSERVSGANVLTF
d_gene: NA
abundance: NA
v_gene: TRBV7-6
j_gene: TRBJ2-6

CDR3nt: TGTGCCAGTAGTATCCGGACGTCTAGCACAGATACGCAGTATTTT
CDR3aa: CASSIRTSSTDTQYF
d_gene: NA
abundance: many
v_gene: TRBV19
j_gene: TRBJ2-3

CDR3nt: TGTGCCAGCAGTCCGTTGAGCGGGAGTGCCTACGAGCAGTACTTC
CDR3aa: CASSPLSGSAYEQYF
d_gene: TRBD2
abundance: many
v_gene: TRBV27
j_gene: TRBJ2-7

CDR3nt: TGCGCCAGCAGCTTCATAATGACAGGTGGTGGGGGAATTAACAATGAGCAGTTCTTC
CDR3aa: CASSFIMTGGGGINNEQFF
d_gene: NA
abundance: many
v_gene: TRBV4-3
j_gene: TRBJ2-1

CDR3nt: TGCAGTGCTAGCGTCTATCCTGGACAGGAGAACTATGGCTACACCTTC
CDR3aa: CSASVYPGQENYGYTF
d_gene: TRBD1
abundance: many
v_gene: TRBV20-1
j_gene: TRBJ1-2

CDR3nt: TGCAGCGTTGCAGGGTCCGGGGCCAACGTCCTGACTTTC
CDR3aa: CSVAGSGANVLTF
d_gene: NA
abundance: once
v_gene: TRBV29-1
j_gene: TRBJ2-6

CDR3nt: TGTGCCAGCAGTGGAGCGGGTGCCTACAATGAGCAGTTCTTC
CDR3aa: CASSGAGAYNEQFF
d_gene: NA
abundance: once
v_gene: TRBV2
j_gene: TRBJ2-1

CDR3nt: TGTGCCAGCAGCCCGGGACTAGCGGTACAAGCGCCCCAGTACTTC
CDR3aa: CASSPGLAVQAPQYF
d_gene: TRBD2
abundance: NA
v_gene: TRBV6-2/TRBV6-3
j_gene: TRBJ2-5

CDR3nt: TGCGCCCGCAGCCAGGGCGGAGGTAGGAATGAGCAGTTCTTC
CDR3aa: CARSQGGGRNEQFF
d_gene: NA
abundance: NA
v_gene: TRBV4-1
j_gene: TRBJ2-1

CDR3nt: TGTGCCAGCACTTCCCGGGGCCCGGGAGAAGCTTTCTTT
CDR3aa: CASTSRGPGEAFF
d_gene: NA
abundance: few
v_gene: TRBV12-3/TRBV12-4
j_gene: TRBJ1-1

CDR3nt: TGCAGTGCTAGAGCTAGGGACAGTGGGGCCTATAATTCACCCCTCCACTTT
CDR3aa: CSARARDSGAYNSPLHF
d_gene: TRBD1
abundance: many
v_gene: TRBV20-1
j_gene: TRBJ1-6

CDR3nt: TGTGCCAGCAGCCAAGTCGACGGCAGGGTGTACGAGCAGTACTTC
CDR3aa: CASSQVDGRVYEQYF
d_gene: NA
abundance: NA
v_gene: TRBV14
j_gene: TRBJ2-7

CDR3nt: TGTGCCAGCAGCTTAGGGGGTTTTGAGGCAGATACGCAGTATTTT
CDR3aa: CASSLGGFEADTQYF
d_gene: NA
abundance: many
v_gene: TRBV7-2
j_gene: TRBJ2-3

CDR3nt: TGTGCCAGCAGTCCCAAGGTCTACAACCTGAACACTGAAGCTTTCTTT
CDR3aa: CASSPKVYNLNTEAFF
d_gene: NA
abundance: many
v_gene: TRBV6-2/TRBV6-3
j_gene: TRBJ1-1

CDR3nt: TGCAGTGCTAGAGATAGCGAGGGGACCTCCTACGAGCAGTACTTC
CDR3aa: CSARDSEGTSYEQYF
d_gene: NA
abundance: NA
v_gene: TRBV20-1
j_gene: TRBJ2-7

CDR3nt: TGTGCCAGCATCCACTCTGGGGCCAACGTCCTGACTTTC
CDR3aa: CASIHSGANVLTF
d_gene: NA
abundance: many
v_gene: TRBV12-3/TRBV12-4
j_gene: TRBJ2-6

CDR3nt: TGTGCCAGCAGCTTATTGGATACGCAGTATTTT
CDR3aa: CASSLLDTQYF
d_gene: NA
abundance: many
v_gene: TRBV13
j_gene: TRBJ2-3

CDR3nt: TGTGCCAGCAGAAAACGACTAGCGGGATTAACAGATACGCAGTATTTT
CDR3aa: CASRKRLAGLTDTQYF
d_gene: TRBD2
abundance: many
v_gene: TRBV6-2/TRBV6-3
j_gene: TRBJ2-3

CDR3nt: TGTGCCACCAGTGACCCCCAAGGAGCAGGGACGAGCACCGGGGAGCTGTCTTTT
CDR3aa: CATSDPQGAGTSTGELSF
d_gene: NA
abundance: NA
v_gene: TRBV24-1
j_gene: TRBJ2-2

CDR3nt: TGTGCCAGCAGCTTACGAGGGGATCGGTCCTACAATGAGCGGTTCTTC
CDR3aa: CASSLRGDRSYNERFF
d_gene: NA
abundance: NA
v_gene: TRBV7-9
j_gene: TRBJ2-1

CDR3nt: TGTGCCAGCAGCTCTTTTGAGGGAACTGAAGCTTTCTTT
CDR3aa: CASSSFEGTEAFF
d_gene: NA
abundance: NA
v_gene: TRBV5-3
j_gene: TRBJ1-1